These 27 T cell receptor beta chains originate from one sample sequenced in a study of CD8 T cells in ankylosing spondylitis. Study-wide points: What seemed typical of ankylosing spondylitis blood was a TCR beta motif built from several highly homologous variants.

From the 5' RACE reads, TCRdb called clonotypes with MiXCR, one entry per CDR3 protein. The sample has 250,000 to 350,000 distinct CDR3 sequences; roughly 8% are singletons. No antigen has been identified for these receptors. The sequenced sample was blood, either unsorted or a sorted T cell fraction (not recorded which). The source is a male donor with ankylosing spondylitis.

This clonotype occurred a few times. The chain is built from TRBV6-5 and TRBJ2-4; the match to TRBD1 covers 10 bases. From germline, CDR1 is MNHEY and CDR2 SVGAGI. The V segment lost 2 bases and the J segment 14 bases; nucleotides outside the gene matches: 18. The CDR3 consists of 17 residues. The CDR3 DNA reads TGTGCCAGCAGTTACCGGAGGGACAGGGGTTCGAACCCCCCTGAGTACTTC. Encoded protein: CASSYRRDRGSNPPEYF.

In the case of this clonotype: A junction boundary mismatches the germline segment, possibly from a read error. The chain combines TRBV2 with TRBJ2-3; the D call may be TRBD1 or TRBD2 (5 bases each). Germline V gives CDR1 SNHLY, CDR2 FYNNEI. CDR3 length: 12 amino acids. DNA for the CDR3: TGTGCCAGCAGTGAATCTTTTGGACGGGGCCATTTT. This gives the protein CASSESFGRGHF.

This clonotype has only a few counts. The chain recombines TRBV12-3 or TRBV12-4 with TRBJ2-1; D possibly corresponds to TRBD2 (5 bases). With 6 bases removed from V and 2 bases from J, the gap between germline ends came to 14 bases. There are 15 residues in the CDR3. This CDR3 reads CASSLFSETYNEQFF. CDR3 DNA sequence: TGTGCCAGCAGCCTCTTTAGCGAAACCTACAATGAGCAGTTCTTC.

The V and J genes are TRBV9 and TRBJ2-4; TRBD2 agrees at 9 bases. The ends lost 4 bases at V and 3 bases at J; junction bases unmatched: 11. The CDR3 spans 17 residues. Per germline, CDR1 SGDLS and CDR2 YYNGEE. CDR3 coding DNA: TGTGCCAGCAGCCCCCTGGGGAGTAGCGGGAGCAAAAACATTCAGTACTTC. Its translation: CASSPLGSSGSKNIQYF.

This clonotype occurred a few times. The rearrangement joins TRBV5-1 to TRBJ2-3; possibly TRBD1 for D (5 bases). CDR3 length: 17 amino acids. From germline, CDR1 is SGHRS and CDR2 YFSETQ. V lost 0 bases, J lost 0 bases, and 14 bases lay in between. CDR3: CASSLGATDVSTDTQYF. The CDR3 DNA is TGCGCCAGCAGCTTGGGGGCGACAGACGTTAGCACAGATACGCAGTATTTT.

This clonotype has only a few counts. The chain has TRBV9 and TRBJ2-3, with 8 bases identical to TRBD1. The junction had 7 bases not matched to a gene; V was cut back by 0 bases and J by 4 bases. The CDR3 contains 16 residues. CDR1 and CDR2 (germline): SGDLS, YYNGEE. CDR3 DNA sequence: TGTGCCAGCAGCGTAGAGCCAGGGGGCGCGGCAGATACGCAGTATTTT. It yields the protein CASSVEPGGAADTQYF.

The chain's CDR3 is CASSYLPAPPEQYF. CDR3 sequence (DNA): TGTGCCAGCAGTTACCTTCCAGCACCACCCGAGCAGTACTTC. This chain connects TRBV6-5 to TRBJ2-7, with D hard to call. CDR3 length equals 14 residues. Per germline, CDR1 MNHEY and CDR2 SVGAGI. V lost 2 bases to trimming and J lost 6 bases, with 14 bases between them.

Worth noting for this clonotype: The junction differs from germline at one of its ends, possibly a read error. The chain couples TRBV9 to TRBJ2-1, with a tentative D call TRBD2 (6 bases). CDR3 length: 14 amino acids. CDR1 and CDR2 from the germline V gene are SGDLS and YYNGEE. The CDR3: CARSERADYNEQFF. The CDR3 region has the DNA TGTGCCAGAAGCGAGCGGGCGGACTACAATGAGCAGTTCTTC. Combining the CDR3 with reference TRBV9 and TRBJ2-1 gives the whole variable domain DSGVTQTPKHLITATGQRVTLRCSPRSGDLSVYWYQQSLDQGLQFLIQYYNGEERAKGNILERFSAQQFPDLHSELNLSSLELGDSALYFCARSERADYNEQFFGPGTRLTVL.

This clonotype was seen a handful of times. The CDR3 DNA reads TGCAGTGCTAGGTCGGGGGTAGGGGGCTCCTACGAGCAGTACTTC. Amino acid sequence: CSARSGVGGSYEQYF. The genes are TRBV20-1 and TRBJ2-7; D may be TRBD1 or TRBD2 (6 bases each). Germline CDR1 and CDR2: DFQATT and SNEGSKA (reference sequence). The germline V and J ends were trimmed by 3 bases and 0 bases, with 15 bases remaining between them. This CDR3 is built from 15 residues.

This clonotype was seen a few times. The chain carries TRBV5-1 and TRBJ1-5, with 9 positions matching TRBD1. V was pared by 0 bases and J by 6 bases, with 4 bases of the junction left unmatched. This CDR3 has 15 amino acids. Germline V gene lookup returns CDR1 SGHRS and CDR2 YFSETQ. For the CDR3, the DNA is TGCGCCAGCAGCTTGGAGGGGACAGGGCCTCAGCCCCAGCATTTT. It yields the protein CASSLEGTGPQPQHF.

This clonotype came up a few times. The chain employs TRBV6-1 and TRBJ2-7; 9 nucleotides match TRBD2. The CDR3 contains 13 residues. Germline trimming cut 4 bases from V and 3 bases from J; bases unmatched to any gene: 1. The germline CDR1 and CDR2 sequences are MNHNS and SASEGT. CDR3 protein: CASSGSGSYEQYF. DNA of the CDR3: TGTGCCAGCAGTGGTAGCGGGAGCTACGAGCAGTACTTC.

This clonotype appeared a few times. The V gene is TRBV28, the J gene TRBJ2-1; no firm D call. The germline CDR1 and CDR2 sequences are MDHEN and SYDVKM. CDR3 length equals 15 residues. V lost 6 bases and J lost 0, with 12 bases in between. The CDR3, as DNA: TGTGCCAGCAGGCCACAGAGGAGCTCCTACAATGAGCAGTTCTTC. It encodes CASRPQRSSYNEQFF. Combining the CDR3 with reference TRBV28 and TRBJ2-1 gives the whole variable domain DVKVTQSSRYLVKRTGEKVFLECVQDMDHENMFWYRQDPGLGLRLIYFSYDVKMKEKGDIPEGYSVSREKKERFSLILESASTNQTSMYLCASRPQRSSYNEQFFGPGTRLTVL.

This clonotype was detected only a few times. The chain combines TRBV7-2 with TRBJ2-7, with TRBD2 matching over 12 bases. After removal of 6 bases from V and 2 bases from J, the junction contained 2 bases not matched to a gene. Germline V gene data show CDR1 as SGHTA and CDR2 as FQGNSA. The CDR3 is 14 residues long. CDR3 in DNA: TGTGCCAGCAGACGGACTAGCGGGGCCTACGAGCAGTACTTC. Amino acids: CASRRTSGAYEQYF.

This clonotype was seen a handful of times. The J gene is TRBJ2-7, the V gene TRBV7-6; D is uncertain. V lost 5 bases and J 3 bases, leaving 11 bases between the germline ends. Germline V gene data show CDR1 as SGHVS and CDR2 as FNYEAQ. The CDR3 has 13 amino acids. The CDR3 DNA sequence: TGTGCCAGCAGCCCCATTACCGGCTACGAGCAGTACTTC. Its protein is CASSPITGYEQYF.

This clonotype has a handful of counts. The rearrangement links TRBV27 to TRBJ1-1, with a possible D match to TRBD1 (6 bases). The CDR3 has 15 amino acids. Germline V gene lookup returns CDR1 MNHEY and CDR2 SMNVEV (reference sequence). The ends were cut back, 5 bases at V and 4 bases at J, with 17 bases in the middle. This CDR3 reads CASSVSRGPGTEAFF. CDR3 DNA: TGTGCCAGCAGTGTCTCCAGGGGCCCGGGCACTGAAGCTTTCTTT.

The CDR3 bases are TGTGCCAGCAGCGAGGGACTAGCGGGAGATTGGGATGAGCAGTTCTTC. Protein product: CASSEGLAGDWDEQFF. V and J are TRBV12-3 or TRBV12-4 and TRBJ2-1, with 14 bases that match TRBD2. This CDR3 region has 16 residues. V gave up 6 bases and J gave up 8 bases; unmatched junction bases: 9.

This clonotype has only a few counts. The chain joins TRBV6-5 to TRBJ2-5; 8 nucleotides agree with TRBD1. Germline V gene data show CDR1 as MNHEY and CDR2 as SVGAGI. The V gene end was trimmed by 2 bases and the J gene end by 5 bases; junction bases not matched to a gene: 7. CDR3 size: 15 residues. CDR3 sequence reads: CASSYQGQGAETQYF. CDR3 bases: TGTGCCAGCAGTTACCAAGGACAGGGCGCGGAGACCCAGTACTTC.

The chain combines TRBV9 with TRBJ2-3; D not certain. With 2 bases removed from V and 4 bases from J, the gap between germline ends came to 14 bases. Germline V gives CDR1 SGDLS, CDR2 YYNGEE. The CDR3 consists of 15 residues. The CDR3 region has the DNA TGTGCCAGCAGCGTCTATGGGGATCCGTCAGATACGCAGTATTTT. It yields the protein CASSVYGDPSDTQYF. The whole variable domain, remainder taken from reference TRBV9 and TRBJ2-3, is DSGVTQTPKHLITATGQRVTLRCSPRSGDLSVYWYQQSLDQGLQFLIQYYNGEERAKGNILERFSAQQFPDLHSELNLSSLELGDSALYFCASSVYGDPSDTQYFGPGTRLTVL.

The chain is built from TRBV4-2 and TRBJ2-3; maybe TRBD2 (6 bases). This CDR3 is 17 amino acids long. V was cut by 7 bases and J by 2 bases, with 22 bases left in between. Germline CDR1 is LGHNA and CDR2 is YNFKEQ. CDR3 protein: CASTRLGTGGDTDTQYF. The CDR3 nucleotides read TGTGCCAGCACCCGACTTGGGACTGGCGGCGACACAGATACGCAGTATTTT.

This clonotype was observed at least ten times. The rearrangement joins TRBV7-2 to TRBJ2-1, with 10 bases fitting TRBD2. CDR3 length equals 14 residues. Trimming took 7 bases from V and 8 from J; bases not matched to a gene: 8. Per the germline V gene, CDR1 is SGHTA and CDR2 is FQGNSA. CDR3 in DNA: TGTGCCAGCATTGAGCGGGGGGGCTTTGATGAGCAGTTCTTC. It codes for CASIERGGFDEQFF.

This chain joins TRBV4-1 and TRBJ2-7; 7 bases fit TRBD2. CDR3 length: 14 residues. Germline-derived CDR1 and CDR2 are MGHRA and YSYEKL. V lost 1 base and J lost 4; bases outside the gene matches: 4. In DNA form, the CDR3 reads TGCGCCAGCAGCCAAGGCGGGAGAGATTACGAGCAGTACTTC. Translating it yields CASSQGGRDYEQYF.

The rearrangement links TRBV2 to TRBJ2-5, with D possibly TRBD1 on 6 matching bases. The V gene's germline CDR1 is SNHLY and CDR2 FYNNEI. V lost 5 bases to trimming and J lost 0 bases, with 10 bases between them. The CDR3 loop spans 14 amino acids. CDR3 region: CASSLDRYQETQYF. CDR3 coding DNA: TGTGCCAGCAGTCTCGACAGGTACCAAGAGACCCAGTACTTC.

The chain uses TRBV5-8 and TRBJ1-6; 7 bases are shared with TRBD1. CDR1 and CDR2 from the germline V gene are SGHTS and YDEGEE. The CDR3 contains 14 residues. V lost 4 bases, J lost 8 bases, and 6 bases stayed unmatched. In DNA form, the CDR3 reads TGTGCCAGCAGCCCCGGACAGGAGTATTCACCCCTCCACTTT. It translates to CASSPGQEYSPLHF. The complete variable domain, with remaining parts taken from reference TRBV5-8 and TRBJ1-6, reads EAGVTQSPTHLIKTRGQQATLRCSPISGHTSVYWYQQALGLGLQFLLWYDEGEERNRGNFPPRFSGRQFPNYSSELNVNALELEDSALYLCASSPGQEYSPLHFGNGTRLTVT.

This clonotype came up many times. The rearrangement uses TRBV2 and TRBJ1-6; 9 bases are a match to TRBD1. Germline lookup yields CDR1 SNHLY and CDR2 FYNNEI. The CDR3 spans 16 residues. V trimming: 0 bases; J trimming: 7 bases; junction bases outside the gene matches: 4. CDR3 protein: CASSEARDRVNSPLHF. CDR3 sequence (DNA): TGTGCCAGCAGTGAAGCCCGGGACAGGGTAAATTCACCCCTCCACTTT.

This clonotype was seen more than once but under ten times. The chain carries TRBV5-6 and TRBJ2-3, with D perhaps TRBD1 or TRBD2 (5 bases each). Germline V gene lookup returns CDR1 SGHDT and CDR2 YYEEEE. Trimming shortened V by 0 bases and J by 0 bases, and 14 bases separated the two germline ends. This CDR3 is built from 17 residues. The CDR3 sequence: CASSLGGKGPSTDTQYF. CDR3 DNA: TGTGCCAGCAGCTTGGGGGGGAAGGGGCCGAGCACAGATACGCAGTATTTT.

The chain combines TRBV20-1 with TRBJ2-1, with D possibly being TRBD2 (5 bases). V lost 5 bases and J 0 bases, leaving 14 bases between the germline ends. CDR3 length equals 15 residues. In germline, CDR1 is DFQATT, CDR2 SNEGSKA (reference sequence). CDR3 in DNA: TGCAGTGCTGGTATGGCTACTAGCTCCTACAATGAGCAGTTCTTC. Translated: CSAGMATSSYNEQFF.

This clonotype occurred a few times. The chain employs TRBV6-1 and TRBJ1-4; 7 bases match TRBD1. This CDR3 contains 14 residues. The germline gives CDR1 MNHNS, CDR2 SASEGT. J was trimmed by 7 bases and V by 5 bases; bases with no gene match: 7. The chain's CDR3 is CASSPRGGAEKLFF. For the CDR3, the DNA is TGTGCCAGCAGTCCCAGGGGGGGGGCTGAAAAACTGTTTTTT.